This TCR beta chain was identified during a study of T-cell memory formation after mild COVID-19. Study results and caveats: Clones that got smaller from day 15 to 85 had even CD4/CD8, while clones growing later tipped toward CD4+. Cross-reactive memory apparently joined, as some responding clones appeared in pre-infection memory.

Germline CDR1 reads KGHSH; CDR2 reads LQKENI. Between the trimmed V and J ends, which lost 3 bases and 3 bases, there was a span of 4 bases. This CDR3 region has 12 residues. Constant-segment primers served in 5'RACE that generated TCR alpha and TCR beta cDNA libraries bearing sample barcodes and UMIs. TCRdb processed the 5' RACE reads anew with MiXCR; each CDR3 protein has one entry. The repertoire holds 30,000 to 35,000 distinct CDR3 sequences, with approximately 21% as singletons. This clonotype showed up many times. Antigen unknown. The origin of this receptor is an adult who had mild COVID-19 (a few samples of this study predate the infection). Cell type and time point are not known. The sample was PBMCs or a T cell subset sorted from them (not recorded which). The V gene is TRBV18, the J gene TRBJ2-3; D remains ambiguous. CDR3 loop: CASSPRTDTQYF. The CDR3 DNA reads TGTGCCAGCTCACCGAGGACAGATACGCAGTATTTT.